This TCR beta chain comes out of a study of vaccination and CD4 T cells after COVID-19. Overall study: Every participant had a vaccine, which was either BNT162b2 or mRNA-1273, given in two doses.

Oncomine TCR Beta short-read sequencing was applied to DNA from cultured CD4+ T cells. Each CDR3 protein is one row after TCRdb ran MiXCR on the PCR reads. The sample includes 20,000 to 25,000 distinct CDR3 sequences, 35% seen only once; the top ten take around 8.4%. Time point: late sampling 161 to 241 days after vaccination in a few convalescent patients. As to treatment: approximately nine-day PBMC culture with coronavirus spike peptide pools or control peptides (ViraFEST assay). For this clonotype: Its antigen is undetermined.

This CDR3 region has 17 residues. The germline CDR1 and CDR2 sequences are LNHNV and YYDKDF (reference sequence). Trimming took 5 bases from V and 4 from J; bases not matched to a gene: 9. The specimen was CD4+ T cells from blood, cultured in vitro, collected about 7 months after SARS-CoV-2 vaccination. The chain has TRBV15 and TRBJ2-1; 12 bases align to TRBD2. This clonotype originated in a human donor who had recovered from COVID-19. This CDR3 reads CATSGYLAGGLYNEQFF. CDR3 coding DNA: TGTGCCACCAGCGGCTATCTAGCGGGAGGGCTGTACAATGAGCAGTTCTTC.